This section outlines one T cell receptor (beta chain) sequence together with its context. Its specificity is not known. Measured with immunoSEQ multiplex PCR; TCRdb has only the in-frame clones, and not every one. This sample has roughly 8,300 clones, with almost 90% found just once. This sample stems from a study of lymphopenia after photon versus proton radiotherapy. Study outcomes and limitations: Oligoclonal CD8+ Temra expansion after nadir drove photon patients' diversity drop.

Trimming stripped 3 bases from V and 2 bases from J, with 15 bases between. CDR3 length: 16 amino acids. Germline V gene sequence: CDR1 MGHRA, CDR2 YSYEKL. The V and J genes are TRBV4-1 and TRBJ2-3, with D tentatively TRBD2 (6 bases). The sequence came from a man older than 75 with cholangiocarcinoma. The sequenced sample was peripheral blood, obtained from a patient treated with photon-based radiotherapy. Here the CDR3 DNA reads TGCGCCAGCAGCCAGGAGGGGACTTCAAACACAGATACGCAGTATTTT. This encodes CASSQEGTSNTDTQYF.